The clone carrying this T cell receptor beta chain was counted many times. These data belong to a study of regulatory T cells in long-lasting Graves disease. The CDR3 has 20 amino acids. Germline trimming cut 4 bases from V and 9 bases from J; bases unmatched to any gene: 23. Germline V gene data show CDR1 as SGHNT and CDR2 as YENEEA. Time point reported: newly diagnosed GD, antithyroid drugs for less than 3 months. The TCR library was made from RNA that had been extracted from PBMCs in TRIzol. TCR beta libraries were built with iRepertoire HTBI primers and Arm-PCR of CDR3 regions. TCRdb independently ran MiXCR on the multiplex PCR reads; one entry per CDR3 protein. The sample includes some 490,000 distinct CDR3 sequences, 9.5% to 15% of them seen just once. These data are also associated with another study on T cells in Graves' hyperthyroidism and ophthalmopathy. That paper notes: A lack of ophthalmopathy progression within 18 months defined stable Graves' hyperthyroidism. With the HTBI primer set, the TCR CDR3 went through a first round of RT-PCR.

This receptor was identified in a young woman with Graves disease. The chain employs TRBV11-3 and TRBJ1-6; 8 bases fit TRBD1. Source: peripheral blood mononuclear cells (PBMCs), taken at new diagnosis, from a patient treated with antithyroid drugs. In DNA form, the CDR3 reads TGTGCCAGCAGCTCATCCCGGACAGGGAAAGGGGAAGTGATGGGTTCACCCCTCCACTTT. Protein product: CASSSSRTGKGEVMGSPLHF.